In this sample, the clone carrying this T cell receptor (beta chain) turned up many times. The TCRbeta library was prepared with unique molecular identifiers. TCRdb analysed the PCR reads with MiXCR anew, one entry per CDR3 protein. The sample has 450,000 to 550,000 distinct CDR3 sequences; about an eighth are singletons. This record belongs to a study of T-cell reconstitution after alpha-beta-depleted transplantation in children. The V gene's germline CDR1 is DFQATT and CDR2 SNEGSKA (reference sequence). The CDR3 runs 12 residues. Trimming took 0 bases from V and 8 from J, leaving 8 bases between them.

The chain uses TRBV20-1 and TRBJ2-1; no clear D. This receptor was taken from a female patient between 2 and 15 years old who had a stem cell transplant for aplastic anemia, so the T cells may come from the graft donor. Sequenced material: PBMCs, mostly from graft donor cells, taken 180 days after TCRalphabeta/CD19-depleted stem cell transplant. This chain's CDR3 is CSARDLDDEQFF. As DNA, the CDR3 is TGCAGTGCTAGAGATTTGGATGATGAGCAGTTCTTC.